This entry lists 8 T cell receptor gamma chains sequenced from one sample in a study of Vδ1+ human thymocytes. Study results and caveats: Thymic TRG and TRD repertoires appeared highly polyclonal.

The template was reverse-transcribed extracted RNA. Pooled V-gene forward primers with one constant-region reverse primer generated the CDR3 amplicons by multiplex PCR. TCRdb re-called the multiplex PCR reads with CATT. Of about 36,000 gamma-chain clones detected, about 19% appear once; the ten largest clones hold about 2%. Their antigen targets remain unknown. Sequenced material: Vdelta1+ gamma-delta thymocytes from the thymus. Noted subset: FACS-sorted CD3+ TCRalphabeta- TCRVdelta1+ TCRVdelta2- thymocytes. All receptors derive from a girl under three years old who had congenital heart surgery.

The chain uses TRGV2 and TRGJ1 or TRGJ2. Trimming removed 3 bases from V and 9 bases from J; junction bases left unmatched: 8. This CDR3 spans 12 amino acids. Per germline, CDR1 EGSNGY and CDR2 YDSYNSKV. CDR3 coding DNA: TGTGCCACCTGGGACCCGAGTCGTAAGAAACTCTTT. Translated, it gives CATWDPSRKKLF.

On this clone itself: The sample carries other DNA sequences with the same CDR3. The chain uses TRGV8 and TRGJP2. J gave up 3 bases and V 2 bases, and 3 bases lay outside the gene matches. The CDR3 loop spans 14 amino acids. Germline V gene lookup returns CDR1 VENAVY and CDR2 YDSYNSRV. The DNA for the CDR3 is TGTGCCACCTGGGATACGGGTAGTGATTGGATCAAGACGTTT. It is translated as CATWDTGSDWIKTF.

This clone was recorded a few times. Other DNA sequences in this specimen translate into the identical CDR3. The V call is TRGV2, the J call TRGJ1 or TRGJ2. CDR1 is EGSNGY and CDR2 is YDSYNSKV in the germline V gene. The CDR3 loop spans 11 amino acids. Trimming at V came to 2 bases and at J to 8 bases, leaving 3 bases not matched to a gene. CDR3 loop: CATWDVDKKLF. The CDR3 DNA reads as TGTGCCACCTGGGACGTTGATAAGAAACTCTTT.

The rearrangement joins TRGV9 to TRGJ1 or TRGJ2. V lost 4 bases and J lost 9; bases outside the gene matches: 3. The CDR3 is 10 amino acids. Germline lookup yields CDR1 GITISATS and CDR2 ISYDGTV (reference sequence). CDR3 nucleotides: TGTGCCTTGTGGGACCTTAAGAAACTCTTT. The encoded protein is CALWDLKKLF.

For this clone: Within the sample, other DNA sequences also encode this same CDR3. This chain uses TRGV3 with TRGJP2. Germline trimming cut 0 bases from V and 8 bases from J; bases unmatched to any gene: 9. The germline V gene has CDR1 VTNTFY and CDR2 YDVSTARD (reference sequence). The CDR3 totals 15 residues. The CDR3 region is CATWDRPFGDWIKTF. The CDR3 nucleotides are TGTGCCACCTGGGACAGGCCTTTTGGGGATTGGATCAAGACGTTT.

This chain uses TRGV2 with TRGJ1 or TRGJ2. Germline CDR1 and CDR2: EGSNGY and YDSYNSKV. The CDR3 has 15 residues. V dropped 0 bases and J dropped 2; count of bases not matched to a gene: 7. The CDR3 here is CATWDGPPDYYKKLF. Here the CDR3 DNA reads TGTGCCACCTGGGACGGGCCCCCGGATTATTATAAGAAACTCTTT.

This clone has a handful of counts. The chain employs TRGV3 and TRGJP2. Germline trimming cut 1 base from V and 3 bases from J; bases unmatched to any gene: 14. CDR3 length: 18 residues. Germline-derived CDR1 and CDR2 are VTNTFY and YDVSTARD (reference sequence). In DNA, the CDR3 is TGTGCCACCTGGGACAGACCGAAACTAGGTGGTAGTGATTGGATCAAGACGTTT. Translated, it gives CATWDRPKLGGSDWIKTF.

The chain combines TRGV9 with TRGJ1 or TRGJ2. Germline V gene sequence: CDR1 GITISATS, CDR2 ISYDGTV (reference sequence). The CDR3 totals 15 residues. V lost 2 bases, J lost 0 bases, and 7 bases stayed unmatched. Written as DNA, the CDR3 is TGTGCCTTGTGGGAGGATCAGACGAATTATTATAAGAAACTCTTT. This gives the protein CALWEDQTNYYKKLF.